These T cell receptor beta chains were read from a single sample in a study of shared clonotypes between healthy human individuals. TCRdb keeps only in-frame clones here, not all; method: immunoSEQ multiplex PCR. Of 1,500,000 or so clones in the sample, more than 95% are singletons; the top ten hold roughly 1.2%. The sequencing sample was made of naive CD4+ T cells sorted from blood. Receptors originate from a man aged 25 to 45 in good health. Both conserved end residues are part of each CDR3.

v_gene | CDR3aa
TRBV4-2 | CASSQGQGNTGELFF
TRBV12-5 | CASGQLAGVHNEQFF
TRBV29-1 | CSNGGGPRITDTQYF
TRBV5-4 | CASSLESSGRYGANVLTF
TRBV9 | CASSVGQGIEGYTF
TRBV30 | CAWSGQGAGYEQYF
TRBV11-2 | CASSSGTVASTDTQYF
TRBV29-1 | CSVGGTGFYEQYF
TRBV9 | CASSVAQGAYTEAFF
TRBV18 | CASSPSPSVQPQHF
TRBV11-2 | CASSLGMGTYEQYF
TRBV19 | CASGRQGVKWYEQYF
TRBV28 | CASSPGPYGYTF
TRBV4-3 | CASSQDGIPNTGELFF
TRBV28 | CASTEGGVYNEQFF
TRBV10-3 | CAISEETAGNQPQHF
TRBV5-5 | CASSLSTVQINEQFF
TRBV6-1 | CASSAVGLSYEQYF
TRBV18 | CASSPLGVDGKTQYF